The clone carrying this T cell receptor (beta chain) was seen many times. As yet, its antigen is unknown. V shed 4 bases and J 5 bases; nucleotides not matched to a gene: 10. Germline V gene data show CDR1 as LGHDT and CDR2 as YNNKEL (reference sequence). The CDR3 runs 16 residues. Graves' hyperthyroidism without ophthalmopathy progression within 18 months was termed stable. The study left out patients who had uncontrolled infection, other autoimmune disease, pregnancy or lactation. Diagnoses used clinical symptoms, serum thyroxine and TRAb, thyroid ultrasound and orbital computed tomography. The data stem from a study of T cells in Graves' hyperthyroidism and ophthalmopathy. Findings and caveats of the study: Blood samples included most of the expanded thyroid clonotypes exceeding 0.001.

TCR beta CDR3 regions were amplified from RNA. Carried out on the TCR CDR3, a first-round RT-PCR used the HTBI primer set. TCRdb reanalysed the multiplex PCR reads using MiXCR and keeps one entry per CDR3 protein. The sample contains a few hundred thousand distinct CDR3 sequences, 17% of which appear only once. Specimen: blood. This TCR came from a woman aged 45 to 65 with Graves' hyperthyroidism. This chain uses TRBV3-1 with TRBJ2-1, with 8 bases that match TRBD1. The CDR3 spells CASSRQTGERNNEQFF. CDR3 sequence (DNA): TGTGCCAGCAGCCGACAGACAGGGGAGCGGAACAATGAGCAGTTCTTC.